This T cell receptor beta chain was retrieved from a study of long-term antiretroviral therapy in people with HIV. immunoSEQ v3.0 was run at survey level. Sequencing was designed to cover roughly 40,000-55,000 T-cell genomes in each sample. TCRdb's copy holds only in-frame clones and misses some; the assay was immunoSEQ multiplex PCR. The sample gives approximately 29,000 clones, 80% to 95% of which show up once; roughly 4% is in the top ten. CDR1 and CDR2 from the germline V gene are MNHNS and SASEGT. This CDR3 has 15 residues. Deletions cut 4 bases from V and 5 bases from J, with 18 bases between. This specimen consisted of unsorted PBMCs, obtained about 5.3 years after starting antiretroviral therapy. The chain couples TRBV6-1 to TRBJ2-7, with no clear D. The TCR comes from a woman aged 35 to 49 with HIV. The CDR3 sequence: CASSGRSLRSHEQYF. CDR3 bases: TGTGCCAGCAGTGGCAGGTCCCTTAGGTCCCACGAGCAGTACTTC.